A single T cell receptor beta chain is shown here with its context. Its specificity is unknown. With 6 bases removed from V and 9 bases from J, the gap between germline ends came to 17 bases. Per germline, CDR1 SNHLY and CDR2 FYNNEI. The CDR3 has 13 amino acids. Amplification of TCR beta CDR3 regions was performed using RNA transcripts as template. Primed by the HTBI set, a first-round RT-PCR was run on the TCR CDR3. TCRdb ran MiXCR on the multiplex PCR reads and lists one entry per CDR3 protein. Among hundreds of thousands of distinct CDR3 sequences listed, 45% were seen once. These data come from a study of T cells in Graves' hyperthyroidism and ophthalmopathy. Study-level findings and limits: Among thyroid clonotypes expanded above 0.001, most also appeared in blood. Ophthalmopathy, which appeared later, was predicted by the model a median around 6.5 months before onset.

Sequencing was carried out using peripheral blood or thyroid tissue (not recorded which). The chain employs TRBV2 and TRBJ2-5; D might be TRBD1 (5 bases). The sequence was collected from an adult man with Graves' disease, either hyperthyroidism or ophthalmopathy (not recorded which). The CDR3: CASSFQAGQPQYF. In DNA form, the CDR3 reads TGTGCCAGCAGCTTCCAAGCAGGGCAGCCCCAGTACTTC.